This is a list of T cell receptor beta chains from one sample in a study of identical twins. From the 5' RACE reads, TCRdb called clonotypes with MiXCR, one entry per CDR3 protein. The data show roughly 1.6 million distinct CDR3 sequences, roughly a third seen once. Sequenced material: cord blood. The receptors here all came from a newborn girl in good health. The CDR3 runs from the conserved cysteine through the conserved F or W. D genes are given only for firm matches. Clone size appears in some rows only: once, few, many, or a class for an expanded clone.

>TRBV25-1|TRBJ2-7|TRBD1|many
TGTGCCAGCAGTTTTTTGACAGGGGGTTCCTACGAGCAGTACTTC
CASSFLTGGSYEQYF
>TRBV3-1|TRBJ2-1|.|.
TGTGCCAGCAGCCAAGAAGGCCAGCGGGACAATGAGCAGTTCTTC
CASSQEGQRDNEQFF
>TRBV24-1|TRBJ1-1|.|.
TGTGCCACCAGTGATTTGCATCTAGCCTCGGGACGTAGGAACACTGAAGCTTTCTTT
CATSDLHLASGRRNTEAFF
>TRBV20-1|TRBJ1-1|.|.
TGCAGTGCTTCCCCCCCGGGGACGTACACTGAAGCTTTCTTT
CSASPPGTYTEAFF
>TRBV12-3/TRBV12-4|TRBJ1-4|.|few
TGTGCCAGCAGTTTGGATGTGGGGAAGGGATCTGAAAAACTGTTTTTT
CASSLDVGKGSEKLFF
>TRBV24-1|TRBJ2-1|TRBD2|.
TGTGCCACCAGTGATTCCCCAACGACTAGCTTAAACAATGAGCAGTTCTTC
CATSDSPTTSLNNEQFF
>TRBV3-1|TRBJ2-4|.|.
TGTGCCAGCAGCTTGGGACTGAGAGACATTCAGTACTTC
CASSLGLRDIQYF
>TRBV19|TRBJ2-7|.|.
TGTGCCAGTAGCTCCTGGCAGGGTGGCTACGAGCAGTACTTC
CASSSWQGGYEQYF
>TRBV5-1|TRBJ1-2|TRBD1|few
TGCGCCAGCAGCCCAACACCGGGACAGCCTAACTATGGCTACACCTTC
CASSPTPGQPNYGYTF
>TRBV21-1|TRBJ1-1|.|few
TGTGCCAGCAGCAAAGTGAGGAAAGACACTGAAGCTTTCTTT
CASSKVRKDTEAFF
>TRBV11-2|TRBJ2-1|.|.
TGTGCCAGCAGCTTAGGGCGGGACAGTCTTGGGGAAGAGACCCAGTTCTTC
CASSLGRDSLGEETQFF
>TRBV7-9|TRBJ1-2|TRBD1|.
TGTGCCAGCAGCTTTGTGGACAGGGCAGGGGGCTACACCTTC
CASSFVDRAGGYTF
>TRBV3-1|TRBJ1-1|.|once
TGTGCCAGCAGCCAAGCCCCAGGAGAAGCTTTATTT
CASSQAPGEALF
>TRBV4-1|TRBJ2-4|TRBD1|few
TGCGCCAGCGGGATCCGACAGGGTACCCAAAACATTCAGTACTTC
CASGIRQGTQNIQYF
>TRBV11-2|TRBJ2-1|TRBD2|few
TGTGCCAGCAGTTACGGACTAGCGAAAAACAATGAGCAGTTCTTC
CASSYGLAKNNEQFF
>TRBV9|TRBJ1-2|TRBD1|.
TGTGCCAGCAGCGCGAACAGGGGTGAGCGCTACACCTTC
CASSANRGERYTF
>TRBV7-8|TRBJ1-6|.|few
TGTGCCAGCAGCTTAAATAGCCCGGGAGGCGGGTCACCCCTCCACTTT
CASSLNSPGGGSPLHF
>TRBV5-6|TRBJ1-5|.|.
TGTGCCAGCAGCTTGGGGACAGCCTCTAGTCAGCCCCAGCATTTT
CASSLGTASSQPQHF
>TRBV16|TRBJ1-3|.|.
TGTGCCAGCAGCCCCCAGGGAAACACCATATATTTT
CASSPQGNTIYF
>TRBV27|TRBJ2-7|TRBD1|few
TGTGCCAGCAGTTGGAAAAGGGGGCAGTCCGAGCAGTACTTC
CASSWKRGQSEQYF
>TRBV5-1|TRBJ2-7|.|few
TGCGCCAGCAGCTTAACAGTCGTTAGCGAGCAGTACTTC
CASSLTVVSEQYF
>TRBV7-2|TRBJ2-3|.|.
TGTGCCAGCAGCCTGCGTCCCACAGATGCGCAGTATTTT
CASSLRPTDAQYF
>TRBV10-3|TRBJ2-7|TRBD2|.
TGTGCCATCAGTGAAGGACTAGCGGGAGGAGAAGAGCAGTACTTC
CAISEGLAGGEEQYF
>TRBV5-1|TRBJ2-4|.|few
TGCGCCAGCAGCTTGCTTGGGGAAGGAAACATTCAGTACTTC
CASSLLGEGNIQYF
>TRBV6-1|TRBJ1-1|TRBD1|.
TGTGCCAGCAGCCAAGACAGGGGGCGGATGAACACTGAAGCTTTCTTT
CASSQDRGRMNTEAFF
>TRBV19|TRBJ1-6|TRBD1|.
TGTGCCAGGGGGACAGGTAATTCACCCCTCCACTTT
CARGTGNSPLHF
>TRBV7-2|TRBJ2-7|TRBD1|.
TGTGCCAGCAGCGCGGACAGGGCGAGGGACGAGCAGTACTTC
CASSADRARDEQYF
>TRBV5-1|TRBJ2-7|.|.
TGCGCCAGCAGCCCCCATACCAGGGGCGACGAGCAGTACTTC
CASSPHTRGDEQYF
>TRBV10-3|TRBJ2-7|TRBD2|few
TGTGCCATCAGTGAGTCCGGTAGCGGGGGAGACTACGAGCAGTACTTC
CAISESGSGGDYEQYF
>TRBV6-6|TRBJ2-3|TRBD2|.
TGTGCCAGCAGGTTGAGAGCGGGGGTCTCAGATACGCAGTATTTT
CASRLRAGVSDTQYF
>TRBV12-3/TRBV12-4|TRBJ2-1|TRBD2|few
TGTGCCAGCAGTTTCCTACTAGCGGGGGTGAATGAGCAGTTCTTC
CASSFLLAGVNEQFF
>TRBV7-9|TRBJ2-7|.|few
TGTGCCAGCAGCTTAGTAACGCTAAGCTCCTACGAGCAGTACTTC
CASSLVTLSSYEQYF
>TRBV19|TRBJ1-1|TRBD1|.
TGTGCCAGTAGCCCAACAGGGGTGCGTGGCACTGAAGCTTTCTTT
CASSPTGVRGTEAFF
>TRBV29-1|TRBJ2-3|.|.
TGCAGCTCAGGGGCTAGCGTCTCAGATACGCAGTATTTT
CSSGASVSDTQYF
>TRBV4-2|TRBJ1-5|.|.
TGTGCCAGCAGCCAAGAAGGGAGAGGGGGCAATCAGCCCCAGCATTTT
CASSQEGRGGNQPQHF
>TRBV7-2|TRBJ1-6|TRBD1|.
TGTGCCAGCAGCTTACAGGGGGCCCCCTATAATTCACCCCTCCACTTT
CASSLQGAPYNSPLHF
>TRBV20-1|TRBJ2-5|TRBD2|few
TGCAGTGCCGACGACTCGCTAGCGGTTACGAAGCAGTACTTC
CSADDSLAVTKQYF